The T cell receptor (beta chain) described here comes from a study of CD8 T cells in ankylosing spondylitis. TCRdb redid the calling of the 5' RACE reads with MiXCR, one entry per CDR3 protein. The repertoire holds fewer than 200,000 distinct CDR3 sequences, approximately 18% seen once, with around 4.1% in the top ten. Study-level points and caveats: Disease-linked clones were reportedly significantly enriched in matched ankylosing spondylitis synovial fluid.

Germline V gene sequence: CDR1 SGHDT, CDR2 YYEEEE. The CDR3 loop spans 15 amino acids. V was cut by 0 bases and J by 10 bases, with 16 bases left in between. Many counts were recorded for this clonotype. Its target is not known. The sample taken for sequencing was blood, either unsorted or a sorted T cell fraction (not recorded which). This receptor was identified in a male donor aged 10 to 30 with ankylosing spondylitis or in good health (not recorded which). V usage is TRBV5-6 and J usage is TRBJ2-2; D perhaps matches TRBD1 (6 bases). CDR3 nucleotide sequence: TGTGCCAGCAGCTTGGGGACAGCCCCGCTCCCGGAGCTGTTTTTT. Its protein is CASSLGTAPLPELFF. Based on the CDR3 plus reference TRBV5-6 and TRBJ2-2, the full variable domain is DAGVTQSPTHLIKTRGQQVTLRCSPKSGHDTVSWYQQALGQGPQFIFQYYEEEERQRGNFPDRFSGHQFPNYSSELNVNALLLGDSALYLCASSLGTAPLPELFFGEGSRLTVL.